The present entry profiles one T cell receptor beta chain with its context. This table comes from immunoSEQ multiplex PCR, and its TCRdb copy is limited to in-frame clones, with some not included. The table lists tens of thousands of clones, roughly 89% of them singletons, with 15% to 20% in the top ten. The sample's time point: baseline, week 1 (first vaccination visit). Regarding treatment: pre-vaccination baseline after standard-of-care therapy. The sample originates from a study of a mutant IDH1 vaccine in newly diagnosed glioma. About the study: Pretreatment consisted of radiotherapy, temozolomide, or both, with most receiving both.

The CDR3 length is 15 residues. Trimming shortened V by 0 bases and J by 6 bases, and 12 bases separated the two germline ends. From germline, CDR1 is LGHNA and CDR2 YSLEER. The source was PBMCs, collected from a glioma patient treated with radiotherapy, temozolomide or both. The clonotype was recovered from a man in his late teens or twenties with glioma. This chain connects TRBV4-3 to TRBJ1-5; D is possibly TRBD1 (6 bases). CDR3 in amino acids: CASSQDYRVGQPQHF. CDR3 in DNA: TGCGCCAGCAGCCAAGACTACAGGGTAGGTCAGCCCCAGCATTTT.